Each of the 13 T cell receptor beta chains below was sequenced from the same sample in a study of regulatory T cells in long-lasting Graves disease. Specified time point: newly diagnosed GD, antithyroid drugs for less than 3 months. The TCR library used RNA extracted from PBMCs. Arm-PCR of CDR3 regions with iRepertoire HTBI primers generated TCR beta libraries. TCRdb analysed the multiplex PCR reads with MiXCR anew, one entry per CDR3 protein. The sample has about 420,000 distinct CDR3 sequences, roughly 15% seen once. The data were also submitted as part of a second study, on T cells in Graves' hyperthyroidism and ophthalmopathy.

The source was peripheral blood mononuclear cells (PBMCs), collected at new diagnosis, from a patient treated with antithyroid drugs. These receptors originate from a woman younger than 35 with Graves disease.

The chain combines TRBV7-9 with TRBJ2-3; TRBD2 matches at 11 bases. With V trimmed by 2 bases and J by 4 bases, 5 bases remained unmatched. This CDR3 has 16 amino acids. Germline lookup yields CDR1 SEHNR and CDR2 FQNEAQ (reference sequence). The CDR3, as DNA: TGTGCCAGCAGCTTACTAGCGGGAGGCCCCTCAGATACGCAGTATTTT. This translates into CASSLLAGGPSDTQYF.

This clonotype has ten or more counts. The genes are TRBV28 and TRBJ2-5; 9 nucleotides align to TRBD2. The CDR3 has 17 residues. The ends lost 6 bases at V and 2 bases at J; junction bases unmatched: 13. CDR1 is MDHEN, CDR2 SYDVKM, per germline. This CDR3 is CASRPIAGVVGQETQYF. The CDR3 bases are TGTGCCAGCAGACCAATAGCGGGAGTAGTTGGGCAAGAGACCCAGTACTTC.

J is TRBJ2-7 and V is TRBV5-1, with D perhaps being TRBD1 or TRBD2 (5 bases each). The V gene lost 4 bases and the J gene lost 6 bases, with 14 bases spanning the gap. This CDR3 spans 13 amino acids. CDR1 and CDR2 (germline): SGHRS, YFSETQ. The CDR3 loop reads CASSLQDLSEQYF. As DNA, the CDR3 is TGCGCCAGCAGCCTACAGGACTTGAGCGAGCAGTACTTC. Full variable domain (remainder filled in from reference TRBV5-1 and TRBJ2-7): KAGVTQTPRYLIKTRGQQVTLSCSPISGHRSVSWYQQTPGQGLQFLFEYFSETQRNKGNFPGRFSGRQFSNSRSEMNVSTLELGDSALYLCASSLQDLSEQYFGPGTRLTVT.

The chain carries TRBV7-3 and TRBJ2-1, with 9 bases fitting TRBD1. Germline lookup yields CDR1 SGHTA and CDR2 FQGTGA. This CDR3 has 17 residues. The ends lost 0 bases at V and 7 bases at J; junction bases unmatched: 10. CDR3 nucleotides: TGTGCCAGCAGCTTAACCGTGACAGGGGGAGGACTTAATGAGCAGTTCTTC. As protein: CASSLTVTGGGLNEQFF.

This clonotype was picked up many times. V usage is TRBV27 and J usage is TRBJ2-7, with TRBD2 as a possible D gene (6 bases). This CDR3 contains 15 residues. The V and J ends lost 2 bases and 0 bases respectively, with 11 bases between them. Germline CDR1 MNHEY, CDR2 SMNVEV (reference sequence). The CDR3 sequence: CASSLGWGGSYEQYF. CDR3 bases: TGTGCCAGCAGTTTAGGGTGGGGAGGCTCCTACGAGCAGTACTTC.

This clonotype occurred many times. The genes are TRBV6-5 and TRBJ2-5, with D possibly matching TRBD1 (6 bases). The germline CDR1 and CDR2 sequences are MNHEY and SVGAGI. The V and J ends lost 2 bases and 2 bases respectively, with 6 bases between them. The CDR3 length is 13 residues. In DNA, the CDR3 is TGTGCCAGCAGTTACAGGGGGCAAGAGACCCAGTACTTC. Translation: CASSYRGQETQYF.

This clonotype occurred many times. The chain employs TRBV7-9 and TRBJ2-5, with D possibly being TRBD1 or TRBD2 (6 bases each). Trimming removed 3 bases at V and 3 bases at J, with 11 bases between. Germline assignment: CDR1 SEHNR and CDR2 FQNEAQ (reference sequence). The CDR3 has 14 residues. CDR3 amino acids: CASSFRGREETQYF. The CDR3 DNA follows: TGTGCCAGCAGCTTCCGGGGGCGGGAAGAGACCCAGTACTTC.

This clonotype was counted only a few times. The rearrangement links TRBV20-1 to TRBJ1-5; D is uncertain. The CDR3 extends over 14 amino acids. The V gene lost 6 bases and the J gene lost 0 bases, with 12 bases spanning the gap. Germline CDR1 is DFQATT and CDR2 is SNEGSKA (reference sequence). CDR3 sequence (DNA): TGCAGTGCCGCAGGCAGAAATAGCAATCAGCCCCAGCATTTT. Translation: CSAAGRNSNQPQHF.

Many counts were recorded for this clonotype. V is TRBV30 and J is TRBJ1-1, with D perhaps TRBD1 (6 bases). CDR1 GTSNPN and CDR2 SVGIG come from the germline V gene (reference sequence). This CDR3 contains 13 residues. The V end was cut by 2 bases, the J end by 5 bases, with 12 bases between. The CDR3 loop is CAWSRQVGTEAFF. DNA of the CDR3: TGTGCCTGGAGTCGACAGGTGGGGACTGAAGCTTTCTTT.

In its sample, this clonotype was seen many times. The V gene is TRBV11-1, the J gene TRBJ2-3, with D perhaps matching TRBD1 (6 bases). CDR3 length equals 16 residues. CDR1 is SGHAT and CDR2 is FQDESV in the germline V gene (reference sequence). Trimming took 3 bases from V and 2 from J, leaving 15 bases between them. The CDR3 DNA reads as TGTGCCAGCAGCTTGATGTCAGGGGCTACCACAGATACGCAGTATTTT. Its protein product is CASSLMSGATTDTQYF.

This clonotype occurred many times. The genes are TRBV11-2 and TRBJ2-7; possibly TRBD1 for D (5 bases). V lost 5 bases to trimming and J lost 0 bases, with 11 bases between them. The germline gives CDR1 SGHAT, CDR2 FQNNGV. The CDR3 contains 14 residues. This chain's CDR3 is CASSPRQNSYEQYF. DNA for the CDR3: TGTGCCAGCAGCCCTCGACAGAACTCCTACGAGCAGTACTTC.

This clonotype showed up many times. The CDR3: CASSLFPSFRANEQFF. The CDR3 region has the DNA TGTGCCAGCAGCTTATTTCCCAGCTTTAGGGCCAATGAGCAGTTCTTC. The gene calls are TRBV11-1 and TRBJ2-1; D gene unclear. The germline V gene encodes CDR1 SGHAT and CDR2 FQDESV (reference sequence). The V and J ends lost 2 bases and 6 bases respectively, with 17 bases between them. CDR3 length: 16 amino acids. Full variable domain (missing parts from reference TRBV11-1 and TRBJ2-1): EAEVAQSPRYKITEKSQAVAFWCDPISGHATLYWYRQILGQGPELLVQFQDESVVDDSQLPKDRFSAERLKGVDSTLKIQPAELGDSAMYLCASSLFPSFRANEQFFGPGTRLTVL.

This clonotype was observed many times. The chain links TRBV6-5 to TRBJ2-5, with 10 bases identical to TRBD2. V shed 2 bases, J shed 2 bases, and the junction held 2 bases outside the gene matches. The V gene's germline CDR1 is MNHEY and CDR2 SVGAGI. This CDR3 comprises 15 residues. The CDR3 DNA is TGTGCCAGCAGTTACGAACTAGCGGGGCAAGAGACCCAGTACTTC. Its protein is CASSYELAGQETQYF.